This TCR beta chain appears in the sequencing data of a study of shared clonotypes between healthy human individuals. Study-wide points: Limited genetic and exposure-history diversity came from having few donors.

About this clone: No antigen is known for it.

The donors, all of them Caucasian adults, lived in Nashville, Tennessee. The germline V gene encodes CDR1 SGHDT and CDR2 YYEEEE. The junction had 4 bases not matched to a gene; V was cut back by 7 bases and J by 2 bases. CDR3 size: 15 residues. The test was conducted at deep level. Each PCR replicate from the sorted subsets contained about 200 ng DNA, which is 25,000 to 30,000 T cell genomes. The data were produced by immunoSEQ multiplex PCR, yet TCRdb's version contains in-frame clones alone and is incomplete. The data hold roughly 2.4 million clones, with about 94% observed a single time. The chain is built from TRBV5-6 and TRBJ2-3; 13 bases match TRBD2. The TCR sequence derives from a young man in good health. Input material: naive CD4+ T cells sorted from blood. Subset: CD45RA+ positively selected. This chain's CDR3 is CASAGLAGATDTQYF. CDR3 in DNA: TGTGCCAGCGCCGGACTAGCGGGAGCCACAGATACGCAGTATTTT. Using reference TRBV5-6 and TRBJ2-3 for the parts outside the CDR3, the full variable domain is DAGVTQSPTHLIKTRGQQVTLRCSPKSGHDTVSWYQQALGQGPQFIFQYYEEEERQRGNFPDRFSGHQFPNYSSELNVNALLLGDSALYLCASAGLAGATDTQYFGPGTRLTVL.